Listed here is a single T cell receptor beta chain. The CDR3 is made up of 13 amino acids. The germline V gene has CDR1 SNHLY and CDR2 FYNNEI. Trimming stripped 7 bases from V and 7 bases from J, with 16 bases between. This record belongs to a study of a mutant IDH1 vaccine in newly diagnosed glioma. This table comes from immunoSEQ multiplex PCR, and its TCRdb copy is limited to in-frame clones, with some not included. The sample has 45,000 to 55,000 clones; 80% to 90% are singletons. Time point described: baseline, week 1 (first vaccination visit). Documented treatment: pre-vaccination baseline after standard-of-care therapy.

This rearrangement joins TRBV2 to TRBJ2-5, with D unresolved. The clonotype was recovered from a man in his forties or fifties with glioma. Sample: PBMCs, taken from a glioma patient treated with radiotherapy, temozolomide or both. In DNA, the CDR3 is TGTGCCAGCACGCCAAGACCCTTTACGACCCAGTACTTC. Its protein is CASTPRPFTTQYF.